The 2 T cell receptor beta chains given below trace back to one sample, sequenced in a study of blood T cell repertoires in COVID-19. Clones were read by immunoSEQ multiplex PCR, and TCRdb kept only the in-frame ones, dropping some. Here the sample spans 100,000 or so clones, roughly nine tenths being singletons. Material for sequencing was peripheral blood. Source of these receptors: a woman older than 75 with acute or convalescent COVID-19.

This clone was seen once. This chain links TRBV7-8 with TRBJ2-2; 8 nucleotides align to TRBD2. Germline CDR1 and CDR2: SGHVS and FQNEAQ. The V segment lost 5 bases and the J segment 0 bases; nucleotides outside the gene matches: 8. The CDR3 consists of 17 residues. The CDR3 sequence is CASSRTSGGANTGELFF. In DNA form, the CDR3 reads TGTGCCAGCAGCCGAACTTCCGGGGGGGCGAACACCGGGGAGCTGTTTTTT.

The chain is built from TRBV7-7 and TRBJ2-1, with a tentative D call TRBD1 (5 bases). The CDR3 covers 15 residues. Per the germline V gene, CDR1 is SSHAT and CDR2 is FNYEAQ (reference sequence). Trimming removed 5 bases at V and 1 base at J, with 12 bases between. CDR3 in amino acids: CASSPGATSYNEQFF. The CDR3 region has the DNA TGTGCCAGCAGCCCTGGGGCAACGTCCTACAATGAGCAGTTCTTC.